A selection of T cell receptor beta chains follows, all from one sample in a study of blood T cell repertoires in COVID-19. Libraries were prepared by immunoSEQ multiplex PCR; TCRdb keeps only in-frame clonotypes and omits some of them. This table holds about 130,000 clones, just under 85% found once. The source material was PBMCs or T cells enriched from blood (not recorded which). All receptors derive from a man over 45 who had recovered from COVID-19. CDR3s include the opening cysteine and the closing phenylalanine or tryptophan. The D gene is left open where the match is weak. Clone size is shown for a subset of rows, as once, few, many or a class of expanded clone.

CDR3aa: CASSLGVDRDSNSPLHF
CDR3nt: TGTGCCAGCAGCTTAGGGGTAGACCGGGACAGCAATTCACCCCTCCACTTT
d_gene: TRBD1
abundance: .
v_gene: TRBV7-9
j_gene: TRBJ1-6

CDR3aa: CASSDIGGGSDTQYF
CDR3nt: TGTGCCAGCAGTGATATCGGAGGAGGGTCAGATACGCAGTATTTT
d_gene: .
abundance: .
v_gene: TRBV6-1
j_gene: TRBJ2-3

CDR3aa: CASSLNQRGSTDTQYF
CDR3nt: TGTGCCAGCAGCTTAAATCAGCGGGGGAGCACAGATACGCAGTATTTT
d_gene: TRBD2
abundance: .
v_gene: TRBV7-3
j_gene: TRBJ2-3

CDR3aa: CASSLAGYSGGRTDTQYF
CDR3nt: TGCGCCAGCAGCTTGGCTGGGTACAGCGGGGGGAGGACAGATACGCAGTATTTT
d_gene: TRBD2
abundance: .
v_gene: TRBV5-1
j_gene: TRBJ2-3

CDR3aa: CASSPGQQETQYF
CDR3nt: TGTGCCAGCTCACCGGGACAGCAAGAGACCCAGTACTTC
d_gene: TRBD1
abundance: .
v_gene: TRBV18
j_gene: TRBJ2-5

CDR3aa: CASSQEDRGYTF
CDR3nt: TGTGCCAGCAGCCAAGAGGACAGGGGCTACACCTTC
d_gene: TRBD1
abundance: .
v_gene: TRBV3-1/TRBV3-2
j_gene: TRBJ1-2

CDR3aa: CASSSNYGYTF
CDR3nt: TGTGCCAGCAGCTCGAACTATGGCTACACCTTC
d_gene: .
abundance: .
v_gene: TRBV7-9
j_gene: TRBJ1-2

CDR3aa: CARSSRQNTEAFF
CDR3nt: TGTGCCAGAAGCTCACGACAGAACACTGAAGCTTTCTTT
d_gene: .
abundance: .
v_gene: TRBV7-5
j_gene: TRBJ1-1

CDR3aa: CAWSDPRGLYNSPLHF
CDR3nt: TGTGCCTGGAGTGACCCTAGGGGTCTTTATAATTCACCCCTCCACTTT
d_gene: .
abundance: few
v_gene: TRBV30
j_gene: TRBJ1-6

CDR3aa: CASSIRGEGTEAFF
CDR3nt: TGTGCCAGTAGTATACGGGGGGAGGGCACTGAAGCTTTCTTT
d_gene: .
abundance: .
v_gene: TRBV19
j_gene: TRBJ1-1

CDR3aa: CSVEGRFYEQYF
CDR3nt: TGCAGCGTTGAGGGGCGGTTCTACGAGCAGTACTTC
d_gene: .
abundance: .
v_gene: TRBV29-1
j_gene: TRBJ2-7

CDR3aa: CASSPATSAQETQYF
CDR3nt: TGTGCCAGCTCACCGGCCACTAGCGCTCAAGAGACCCAGTACTTC
d_gene: TRBD2
abundance: .
v_gene: TRBV18
j_gene: TRBJ2-5

CDR3aa: CASSSSAETQYF
CDR3nt: TGTGCCAGCAGTTCCTCCGCGGAGACCCAGTACTTC
d_gene: .
abundance: .
v_gene: TRBV6-2/TRBV6-3
j_gene: TRBJ2-5

CDR3aa: CASSLDPRASQETQYF
CDR3nt: TGCGCCAGCAGCTTGGACCCGCGGGCTTCCCAAGAGACCCAGTACTTC
d_gene: .
abundance: .
v_gene: TRBV5-1
j_gene: TRBJ2-5

CDR3aa: CASSRYSSGNTIYF
CDR3nt: TGTGCCAGCAGCCGGTACAGCTCTGGAAACACCATATATTTT
d_gene: .
abundance: .
v_gene: TRBV5-4
j_gene: TRBJ1-3

CDR3aa: CASSVYRGTSYNEQFF
CDR3nt: TGTGCCAGCAGCGTATACAGGGGTACGTCTTACAATGAGCAGTTCTTC
d_gene: TRBD1
abundance: .
v_gene: TRBV7-9
j_gene: TRBJ2-1

CDR3aa: CASSEVGRLNTEAFF
CDR3nt: TGTGCCAGCAGTGAAGTTGGCAGGCTGAACACTGAAGCTTTCTTT
d_gene: .
abundance: .
v_gene: TRBV2
j_gene: TRBJ1-1